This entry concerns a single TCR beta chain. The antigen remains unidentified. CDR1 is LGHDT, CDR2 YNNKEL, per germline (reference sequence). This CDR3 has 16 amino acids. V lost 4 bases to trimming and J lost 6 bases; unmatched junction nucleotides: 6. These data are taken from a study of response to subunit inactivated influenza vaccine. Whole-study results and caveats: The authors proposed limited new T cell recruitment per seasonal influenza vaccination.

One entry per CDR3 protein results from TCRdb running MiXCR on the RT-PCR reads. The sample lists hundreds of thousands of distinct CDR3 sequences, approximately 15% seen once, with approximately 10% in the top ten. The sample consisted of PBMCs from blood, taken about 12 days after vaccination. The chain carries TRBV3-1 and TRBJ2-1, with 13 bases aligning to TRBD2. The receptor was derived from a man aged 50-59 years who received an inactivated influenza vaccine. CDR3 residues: CASSPGLAGWGNEQFF. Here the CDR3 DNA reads TGTGCCAGCAGCCCGGGACTAGCGGGATGGGGCAATGAGCAGTTCTTC.